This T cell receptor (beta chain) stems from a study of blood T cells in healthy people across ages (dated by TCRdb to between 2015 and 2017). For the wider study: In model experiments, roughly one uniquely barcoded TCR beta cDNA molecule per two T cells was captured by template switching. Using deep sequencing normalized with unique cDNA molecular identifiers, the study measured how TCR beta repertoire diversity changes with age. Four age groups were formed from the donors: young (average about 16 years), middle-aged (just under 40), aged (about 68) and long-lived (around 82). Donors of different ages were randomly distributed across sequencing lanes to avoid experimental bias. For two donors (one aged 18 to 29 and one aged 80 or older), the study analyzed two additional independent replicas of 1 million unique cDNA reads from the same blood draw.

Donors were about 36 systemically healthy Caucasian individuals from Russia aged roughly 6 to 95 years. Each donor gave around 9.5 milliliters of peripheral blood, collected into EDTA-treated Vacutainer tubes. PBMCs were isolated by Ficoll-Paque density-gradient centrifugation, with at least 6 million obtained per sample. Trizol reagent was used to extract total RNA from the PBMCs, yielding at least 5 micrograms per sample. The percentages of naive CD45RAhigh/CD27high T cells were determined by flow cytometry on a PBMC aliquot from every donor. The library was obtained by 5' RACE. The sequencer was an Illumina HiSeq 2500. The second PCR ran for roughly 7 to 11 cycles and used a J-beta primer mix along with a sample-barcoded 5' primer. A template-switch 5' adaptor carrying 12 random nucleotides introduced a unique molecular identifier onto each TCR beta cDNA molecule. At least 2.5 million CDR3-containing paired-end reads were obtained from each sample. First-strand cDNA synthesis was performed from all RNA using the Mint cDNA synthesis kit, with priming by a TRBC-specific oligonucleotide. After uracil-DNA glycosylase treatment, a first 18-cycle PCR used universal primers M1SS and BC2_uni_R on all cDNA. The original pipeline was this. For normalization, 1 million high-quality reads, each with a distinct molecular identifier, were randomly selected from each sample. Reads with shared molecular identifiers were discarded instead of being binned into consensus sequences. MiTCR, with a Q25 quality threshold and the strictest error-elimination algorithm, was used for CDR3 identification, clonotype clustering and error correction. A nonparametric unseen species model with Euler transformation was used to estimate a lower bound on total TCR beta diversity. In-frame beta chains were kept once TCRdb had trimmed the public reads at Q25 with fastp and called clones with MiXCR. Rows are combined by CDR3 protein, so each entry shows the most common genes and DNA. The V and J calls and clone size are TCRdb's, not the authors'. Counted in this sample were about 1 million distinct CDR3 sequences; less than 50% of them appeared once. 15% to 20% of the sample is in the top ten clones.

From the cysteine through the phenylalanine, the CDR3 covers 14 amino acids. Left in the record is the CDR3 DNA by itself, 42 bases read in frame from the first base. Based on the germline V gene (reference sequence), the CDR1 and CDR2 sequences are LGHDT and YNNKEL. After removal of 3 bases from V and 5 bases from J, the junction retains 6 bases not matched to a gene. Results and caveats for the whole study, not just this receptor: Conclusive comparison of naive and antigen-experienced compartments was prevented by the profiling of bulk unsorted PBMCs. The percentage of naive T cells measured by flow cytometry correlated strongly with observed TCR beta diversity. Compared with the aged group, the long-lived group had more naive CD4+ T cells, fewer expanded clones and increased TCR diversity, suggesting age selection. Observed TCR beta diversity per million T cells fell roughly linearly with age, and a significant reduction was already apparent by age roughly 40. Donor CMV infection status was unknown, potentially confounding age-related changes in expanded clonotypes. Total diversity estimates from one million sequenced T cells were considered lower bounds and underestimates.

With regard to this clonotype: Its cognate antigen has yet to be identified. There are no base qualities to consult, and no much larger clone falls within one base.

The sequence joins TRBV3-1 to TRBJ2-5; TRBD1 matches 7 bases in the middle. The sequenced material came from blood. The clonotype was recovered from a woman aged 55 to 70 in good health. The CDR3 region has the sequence CASSQTGLEETQYF. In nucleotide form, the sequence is TGTGCCAGCAGCCAGACAGGGTTGGAGGAGACCCAGTACTTC.